This TCR beta chain was profiled in a study of OX40 agonist ivuxolimab in advanced cancers. At the level of the whole study: Ivuxolimab was a fully human IgG2 agonistic monoclonal antibody targeting the costimulatory receptor OX40 (CD134). Intravenous ivuxolimab was administered to patients every 2 weeks at six dose levels: 0.01, 0.1, 0.3, 1.5, 3 and 10 mg/kg. In the dose-escalation cohort, more than 75% of patients were male, and the mean age was approximately 60 years, with a range of 23 to 79. Prior anti-PD-1, anti-PD-L1 or anti-CTLA-4 therapy was permitted, and about 40% of dose-escalation patients had received checkpoint inhibitors. The point of sequencing TCRbeta in the periphery was to test whether ivuxolimab changed TCR sequence diversity and drove clonal T-cell expansion. Partial responses occurred in three dose-escalation patients: two with cutaneous melanoma and one with hepatocellular carcinoma. Of the approximately 54 dose-escalation patients, hepatocellular carcinoma was present in around 19, melanoma in around 15, renal cell carcinoma in 9 and head and neck cancer in 9. The paper describes the monotherapy dose-escalation part (N ≈ 52 patients) of the phase I trial of ivuxolimab. Beyond this particular receptor, the publication reports: Low levels of normalized T-cell clonal expansion were also shown by some nonresponding patients. After ivuxolimab, CD8+ T cells had more expanded clones than CD4+ T cells on average. The antigen specificity of the clonally expanded peripheral T cells was not determined. At doses of 0.1 to 3.0 mg/kg, clonal expansion of both CD4+ and CD8+ T cells in blood was seen between baseline and week 6. Partial responders in the 0.1-3.0 mg/kg groups had among the lowest normalized peripheral clonal expansion, especially among CD8+ T cells.

Patients with a history of autoimmune disease or receiving systemic immunosuppression were excluded from the trial. Peripheral blood for TCR sequencing was collected from all dose cohorts at baseline, on cycle 4 day 1, and on cycle 7 day 1. The samples were drawn from a first-in-human, open-label, multicenter phase I dose-escalation trial of ivuxolimab. Adults with locally advanced or metastatic head and neck squamous cell, hepatocellular, melanoma or renal cell carcinoma were enrolled in the trial. CD4+ and CD8+ T cells were sorted separately from peripheral blood before TCR sequencing. Measured from the cysteine to the phenylalanine, the CDR3 is 15 residues long. Solely the CDR3 DNA is kept, with 45 bases framed from the first base. The germline V and J ends show losses of 4 bases and 7 bases respectively, and no gene match explains 6 bases of the junction. The germline V gene (reference sequence) yields LNHDA for CDR1 and SQIVND for CDR2.

Genomic DNA was extracted from sorted cells for sequencing of the TCRbeta CDR3 region. The immunoSEQ Assay was used for sequencing of TCRbeta CDR3 regions. TCRdb retrieved this table from immuneACCESS and kept in-frame rearrangements only. Not all clones are present; in checked studies, unresolved V genes account for under half, and no reason is known for the remainder. The sample table records about 62,000 clones; 75% to 90% of these occur just once. The ten largest clones add up to over 3.5% of the sample. As to this clone: The antigen it binds to is not known. Base qualities were left out, and no much larger clone turns up one base away.

The sequenced sample was CD4+ or CD8+ T cells sorted from blood, obtained in a trial of the OX40 agonist ivuxolimab. The TCR was taken from an adult with an advanced solid tumor such as melanoma, head and neck, liver or kidney cancer. The sequence links TRBV19 to TRBJ2-1; 11 junctional bases match TRBD1. The CDR3 sequence is CASSRTGQGENEQFF. In nucleotides, the sequence is TGTGCCAGTAGTAGGACGGGACAGGGGGAGAATGAGCAGTTCTTC.